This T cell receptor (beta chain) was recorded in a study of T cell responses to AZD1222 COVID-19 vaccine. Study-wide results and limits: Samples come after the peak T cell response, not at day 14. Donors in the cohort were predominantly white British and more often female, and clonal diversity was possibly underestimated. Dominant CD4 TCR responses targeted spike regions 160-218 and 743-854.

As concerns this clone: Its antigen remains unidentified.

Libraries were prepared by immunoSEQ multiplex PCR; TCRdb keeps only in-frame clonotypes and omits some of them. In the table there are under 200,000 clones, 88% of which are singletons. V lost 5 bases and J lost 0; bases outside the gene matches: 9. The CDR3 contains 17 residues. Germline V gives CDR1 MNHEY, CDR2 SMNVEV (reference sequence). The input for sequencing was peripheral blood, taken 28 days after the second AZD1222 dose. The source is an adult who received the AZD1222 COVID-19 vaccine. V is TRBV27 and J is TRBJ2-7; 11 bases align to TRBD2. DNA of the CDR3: TGTGCCAGCAGTGTGACTAGCGGGGACCCGTCCTCCTACGAGCAGTACTTC. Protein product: CASSVTSGDPSSYEQYF.